This T cell receptor (beta chain) was profiled in a study of cytomegalovirus exposure and HLA in healthy donors. Study-level results: More clonal expansion characterized HLA-associated TCR beta chains than equally common others in a later analysis. In an earlier analysis, productive rearrangement rates for most beta V segments clustered near 87% or 30%.

Trimming removed 0 bases from V and 0 bases from J, with 6 bases in between. Germline V CDR1 and CDR2: SGHDT, YYEEEE. CDR3 length: 14 residues. A multiplex PCR was run with 60 Vbeta primers and 13 Jbeta primers. Under the authors' procedure: Later, an analysis found some 80 million unique TCR beta chains, and around 10 million of these were shared. Profiled with immunoSEQ multiplex PCR; TCRdb holds only in-frame clones, not every one. V and J calls and clone size follow that table, whereas D and trimming were derived from the DNA. The table lists more than 85,000 clones, about 68% of them singletons. The sample holds a few counts of this clone. The antigen remains undetermined. At collection, donors were nominally healthy, but unrecorded immune exposures were probable.

Sequenced sample: PBMCs. J is TRBJ1-1 and V is TRBV5-6, with D unresolved. This sequence originates from a male donor in good health and CMV-seropositive. The CDR3 DNA reads TGTGCCAGCAGCTTGGTTACAGTGAACACTGAAGCTTTCTTT. Translation gives CASSLVTVNTEAFF.